This T cell receptor beta chain appears in the sequencing data of a study of cytomegalovirus exposure and HLA in healthy donors. Produced via immunoSEQ multiplex PCR; TCRdb's table is partial and in-frame only. Altogether around 130,000 clones are present, roughly 86% being singletons, with the ten largest covering around 3.4%. The V and J ends lost 8 bases and 4 bases respectively, with 15 bases between them. Germline CDR1 reads SGHNT; CDR2 reads YYREEE (reference sequence). This CDR3 is built from 13 residues. This clonotype was sampled from a man aged 25-45 years in good health and CMV-seronegative. This sequence joins TRBV5-4 and TRBJ1-1, with D maybe TRBD1 (6 bases). Specimen: PBMCs. The DNA for the CDR3 is TGTGCCAGGTCACAGGGAAGAGGCACTGAAGCTTTCTTT. It encodes CARSQGRGTEAFF.